This T cell receptor (beta chain) was obtained from a study of T cell responses to AZD1222 COVID-19 vaccine (dated by TCRdb to the early 2020s). Context from the whole study: AZD1222 recipients given second doses at about 4 weeks or at about 12 weeks were pooled, since spike-specific TCR depth and breadth were not found to differ between the two schedules. TCR sequencing was performed for roughly 240 trial participants, of whom 207 were given two doses of AZD1222 and around 25 were given two doses of MenACWY control vaccine. Trial participants were enrolled by age into 18-55, 56-69 and 70-plus year subgroups, with roughly 150, 30 and 60 TCR-sequenced participants respectively. The paper as a whole reports these results and caveats: In the small 56-69-year group, the increase in depth fell short of significance, most likely because of low power. Spike-specific TCR breadth and depth rose significantly after two AZD1222 doses compared with day 0 and with MenACWY recipients. Only six AZD1222 recipients were SARS-CoV-2 seropositive at baseline, limiting conclusions about previously exposed vaccinees. Reportedly, almost half of the unique spike-specific TCRs recognized epitopes lying outside the regions that are mutated in the B.1.351 and B.1.1.7 variants. Because no samples from the day 14 peak response were available, repertoires could be characterized only after the peak T cell response. Participants were mostly white British and included more females than males, and it was suggested by the authors that clonal diversity may have been underestimated. CD4 TCRs associated with the vaccine covered the entire spike protein, and the dominant responses were in regions 160-218 and 743-854.

The CDR3 covers 17 residues, taking in both the cysteine and the phenylalanine. The DNA shown is the 51-base CDR3, in frame from base 1. A distance of 20 bases separates the germline ends of V and J, which lose 5 bases and 6 bases respectively. The germline V gene yields MDHEN for CDR1 and SYDVKM for CDR2. The CDR3 regions of human TCRbeta chains were subjected to immunosequencing. Per the authors' processing: TCRs in the repertoires were matched against a reference library of SARS-CoV-2-specific TCRs that had been generated with the MIRA antigen-specificity platform. Breadth was defined as the fraction of unique TCRs that were SARS-CoV-2-associated. Depth was defined as the fraction of total T cells that were SARS-CoV-2-associated. Using the MIRA data, every spike-specific TCR was mapped to the spike region that the TCR reacted to and assigned to either a CD4 or a CD8 class. Log10-transformed breadth and depth values were compared by one-way ANOVA with Sidak's multiple comparisons tests. TCRdb mirrors the immuneACCESS table, restricted to in-frame sequences. Some clones are absent from its copies; in checked studies, under half trace to an unresolved V gene, and the reason for the others is unknown. V, J and clone size derive from that table, while D and trimming were established from the DNA sequence. The sample records more than 100,000 clones, 80% to 90% of which are singletons. Around 3.1% of the sample comes from the top ten.

What this sample's time point label stands for: baseline before first vaccination. Vaccinee samples came from UK trials COV001 and COV002, including a single-blind randomized controlled phase 2/3 trial of AZD1222 (ChAdOx1 nCoV-19) in healthy adults. For TCRbeta chain sequencing, PBMC samples were collected from trial participants at day 0 and at day 28 after the second dose. In its sample, this clone was seen a few times. Its antigen is currently not known. No per-base quality is available; no much larger clone lies one base away. This clonotype originated in an adult in good health. Sequences were derived from peripheral blood, sampled on day 0 of AZD1222 vaccination. The rearranged segments are TRBV28 and TRBJ1-6, with a weak D call of TRBD1 (5 bases match). Read as DNA, the sequence is TGTGCCAGCAGTGTTCCGGGTCCCAGGGCCACTAATTCACCCCTCCACTTT. Translated, it reads CASSVPGPRATNSPLHF.